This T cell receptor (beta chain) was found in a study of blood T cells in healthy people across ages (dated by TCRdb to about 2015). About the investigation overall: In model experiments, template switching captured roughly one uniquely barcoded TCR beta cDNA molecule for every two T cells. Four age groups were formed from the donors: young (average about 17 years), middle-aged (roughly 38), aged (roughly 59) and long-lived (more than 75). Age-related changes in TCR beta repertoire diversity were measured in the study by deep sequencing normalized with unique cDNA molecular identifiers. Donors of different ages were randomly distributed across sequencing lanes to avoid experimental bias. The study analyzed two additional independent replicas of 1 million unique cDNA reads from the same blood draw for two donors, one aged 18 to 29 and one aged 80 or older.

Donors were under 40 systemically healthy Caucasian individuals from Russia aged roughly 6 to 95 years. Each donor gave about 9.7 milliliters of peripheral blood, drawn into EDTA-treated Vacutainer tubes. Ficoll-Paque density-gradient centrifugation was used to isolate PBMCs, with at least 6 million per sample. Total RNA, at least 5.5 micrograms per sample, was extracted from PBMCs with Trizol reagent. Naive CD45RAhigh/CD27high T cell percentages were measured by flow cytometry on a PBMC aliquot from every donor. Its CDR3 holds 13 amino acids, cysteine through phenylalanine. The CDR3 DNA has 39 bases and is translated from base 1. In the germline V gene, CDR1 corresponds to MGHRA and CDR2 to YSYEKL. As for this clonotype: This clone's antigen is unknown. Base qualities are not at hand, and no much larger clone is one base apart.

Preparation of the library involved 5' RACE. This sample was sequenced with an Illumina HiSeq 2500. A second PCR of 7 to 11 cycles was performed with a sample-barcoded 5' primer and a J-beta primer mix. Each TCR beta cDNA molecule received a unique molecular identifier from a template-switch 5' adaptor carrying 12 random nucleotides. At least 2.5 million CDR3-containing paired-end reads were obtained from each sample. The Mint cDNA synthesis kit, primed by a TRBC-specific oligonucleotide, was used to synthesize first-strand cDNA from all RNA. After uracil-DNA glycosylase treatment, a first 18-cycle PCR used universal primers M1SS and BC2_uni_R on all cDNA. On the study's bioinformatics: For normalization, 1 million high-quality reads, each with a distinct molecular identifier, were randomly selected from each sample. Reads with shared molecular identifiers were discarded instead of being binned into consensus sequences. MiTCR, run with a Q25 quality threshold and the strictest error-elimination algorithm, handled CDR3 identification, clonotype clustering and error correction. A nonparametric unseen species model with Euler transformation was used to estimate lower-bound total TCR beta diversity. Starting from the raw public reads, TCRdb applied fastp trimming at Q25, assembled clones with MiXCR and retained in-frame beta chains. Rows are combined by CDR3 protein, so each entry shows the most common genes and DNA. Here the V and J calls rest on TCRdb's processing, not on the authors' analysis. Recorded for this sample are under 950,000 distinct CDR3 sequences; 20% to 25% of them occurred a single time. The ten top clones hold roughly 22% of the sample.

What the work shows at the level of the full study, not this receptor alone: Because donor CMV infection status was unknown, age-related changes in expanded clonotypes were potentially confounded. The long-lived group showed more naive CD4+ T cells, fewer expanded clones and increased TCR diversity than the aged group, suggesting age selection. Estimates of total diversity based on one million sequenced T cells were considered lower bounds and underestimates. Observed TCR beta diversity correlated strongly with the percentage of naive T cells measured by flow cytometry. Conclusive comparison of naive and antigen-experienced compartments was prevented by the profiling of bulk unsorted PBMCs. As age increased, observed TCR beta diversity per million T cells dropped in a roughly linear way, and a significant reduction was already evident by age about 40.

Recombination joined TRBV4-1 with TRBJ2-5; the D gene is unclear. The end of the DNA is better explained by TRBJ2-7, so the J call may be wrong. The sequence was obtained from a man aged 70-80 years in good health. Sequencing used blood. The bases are TGCGCCAGCAGCGTGGTAGTCGGTTACGAGCAGTACTTC. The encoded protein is CASSVVVGYEQYF.